A single sample is the source of the 9 T cell receptor beta chains below, sequenced in a study of blood T cell repertoires in COVID-19. Using immunoSEQ multiplex PCR, the repertoire was profiled, and TCRdb retains in-frame clones only, with some absent. This sample yields a few hundred thousand clones, of which approximately 88% are seen a single time; about 2.3% belongs to the top ten. Sample: PBMCs or T cells enriched from blood (not recorded which). These receptors all come from a woman aged 40 to 50 with acute COVID-19.

J is TRBJ2-1 and V is TRBV6-5; no firm D call. Trimming pared 9 bases from V and 7 bases from J, leaving 10 bases between. Per the germline V gene, CDR1 is MNHEY and CDR2 is SVGAGI. This CDR3 is 11 amino acids long. CDR3 coding DNA: TGTGCCAGTAAACGGGTAAATGAGCAGTTCTTC. It encodes CASKRVNEQFF.

This chain links TRBV2 with TRBJ1-6; D possibly corresponds to TRBD1 (5 bases). Germline V lookup: CDR1 SNHLY, CDR2 FYNNEI. Deletions cut 3 bases from V and 6 bases from J, with 18 bases between. The CDR3 length is 17 residues. The CDR3 here is CASSDDPSQVLNSPLHF. The DNA of the CDR3 is TGTGCCAGCAGTGACGACCCTTCACAGGTCCTTAATTCACCCCTCCACTTT.

This clone was observed a handful of times. The chain carries TRBV5-4 and TRBJ2-7; 11 bases fit TRBD1. CDR3 length equals 15 residues. With V trimmed by 5 bases and J by 2 bases, 6 bases remained unmatched. Germline loops: CDR1 SGHNT, CDR2 YYREEE (reference sequence). The chain's CDR3 is CASRLWGQGAYEQYF. DNA of the CDR3: TGTGCCAGCAGACTATGGGGACAGGGGGCCTACGAGCAGTACTTC.

V is TRBV4-1 and J is TRBJ2-1; D possibly corresponds to TRBD1 (6 bases). The V end was cut by 3 bases, the J end by 0 bases, with 9 bases between. Germline-derived CDR1 and CDR2 are MGHRA and YSYEKL. The CDR3 has 15 amino acids. DNA for the CDR3: TGCGCCAGCAGCCACACAGGGAGCTCCTACAATGAGCAGTTCTTC. Translation gives CASSHTGSSYNEQFF.

The V gene is TRBV7-6, the J gene TRBJ2-3, with D possibly matching TRBD1 (6 bases). Trimming pared 5 bases from V and 4 bases from J, leaving 10 bases between. Per the germline V gene, CDR1 is SGHVS and CDR2 is FNYEAQ. The CDR3 runs to 13 residues. The CDR3 protein is CASSQGLSDTQYF. The CDR3 bases are TGTGCCAGCAGCCAGGGGTTGTCAGATACGCAGTATTTT.

The chain employs TRBV7-2 and TRBJ1-5; 7 bases are shared with TRBD1. Germline V CDR1 and CDR2: SGHTA, FQGNSA. This CDR3 has 15 residues. After removal of 3 bases from V and 0 bases from J, the junction contained 2 bases not matched to a gene. In DNA, the CDR3 is TGTGCCAGCAGCTTGAACAGGGGTAGCAATCAGCCCCAGCATTTT. It specifies CASSLNRGSNQPQHF.

The genes are TRBV6-5 and TRBJ2-1; 13 bases match TRBD2. Germline assignment: CDR1 MNHEY and CDR2 SVGAGI. The CDR3 has 16 residues. V shed 4 bases and J 8 bases; nucleotides not matched to a gene: 8. This chain's CDR3 is CASSSIGLAGADEQFF. For the CDR3, the DNA is TGTGCCAGCAGTTCAATCGGACTAGCGGGAGCAGATGAGCAGTTCTTC.

V gene TRBV5-5 combines with J gene TRBJ1-2; D remains ambiguous. Per the germline V gene, CDR1 is SGHKS and CDR2 is YYEKEE (reference sequence). Trimming took 1 base from V and 4 from J, leaving 11 bases between them. The CDR3 sequence is 14 residues long. The CDR3 DNA follows: TGTGCCAGCAGCTTGTCTGCAGGATTCTATGGCTACACCTTC. Protein: CASSLSAGFYGYTF.

CDR3 residues: CASSTLTGTGGNSPLHF. In DNA form, the CDR3 reads TGTGCCAGCAGCACCTTAACCGGGACAGGGGGGAATTCACCCCTCCACTTT. V usage is TRBV27 and J usage is TRBJ1-6; 11 bases are shared with TRBD1. Germline CDR1 and CDR2: MNHEY and SMNVEV (reference sequence). The CDR3 totals 17 residues. With 6 bases clipped from V and 7 bases from J, the junction kept 11 bases outside the gene matches.